This T cell receptor beta chain emerged from a study of post-analysis software for immune sequencing data. Background on the study: Patients had relapsing-remitting, secondary progressive or progressive-relapsing multiple sclerosis; some lacked subtype.

Comments on this clonotype: No antigen is known for it.

General study results and limits: Normalized Chao1 diversity in multiple sclerosis patients fell significantly below that of controls.

Researchers reported that TCR beta cDNA libraries carried unique molecular identifiers. TCRdb independently ran MiXCR on the PCR reads; one entry per CDR3 protein. The data hold roughly 800,000 distinct CDR3 sequences, with approximately 30% observed a single time. This TCR derives from a girl aged 10 to 17 with multiple sclerosis. The sequencing input was blood.

The CDR3 sequence is CASSLASGSLEQYF. The CDR3 DNA follows: TGCGCCAGCAGCTTGGCTAGCGGAAGCCTCGAGCAGTACTTC. The rearrangement uses TRBV5-1 and TRBJ2-7; 7 positions match TRBD2. V was pared by 0 bases and J by 6 bases, with 6 bases of the junction left unmatched. CDR1 and CDR2 from the germline V gene are SGHRS and YFSETQ. The CDR3 covers 14 residues.